These 15 T cell receptor beta chains originate from one sample sequenced in a study of cytomegalovirus exposure and HLA in healthy donors. 13 Jbeta primers and 60 Vbeta primers were used for the PCR. Libraries were prepared by immunoSEQ multiplex PCR; TCRdb keeps only in-frame clonotypes and omits some of them. The table records more than 95,000 clones, around 76% of them present only once. The sequenced material came from PBMCs. The receptors were gathered from a man aged 35 to 55 in good health and CMV-seropositive.

The rearrangement joins TRBV5-1 to TRBJ1-6, with D perhaps matching TRBD1 (5 bases). Between the trimmed V and J ends, which lost 7 bases and 8 bases, there was a span of 10 bases. Per germline, CDR1 SGHRS and CDR2 YFSETQ. CDR3 length: 12 residues. CDR3 loop: CASRGGDSPLHF. The DNA of the CDR3 is TGCGCCAGCCGAGGAGGGGATTCACCCCTCCACTTT.

The V call is TRBV30, the J call TRBJ1-1; 8 bases map to TRBD1. The CDR3 is made up of 13 amino acids. The V gene end was trimmed by 2 bases and the J gene end by 6 bases; junction bases not matched to a gene: 5. CDR1 and CDR2 (germline): GTSNPN, SVGIG (reference sequence). This chain's CDR3 is CAWSNRGIPEAFF. The CDR3 nucleotides read TGTGCCTGGAGTAACAGGGGGATCCCTGAAGCTTTCTTT.

The chain recombines TRBV14 with TRBJ1-2; the D gene is possibly TRBD1 (6 bases). Germline V gives CDR1 SGHDN, CDR2 FVKESK. With 2 bases removed from V and 0 bases from J, the gap between germline ends came to 16 bases. The CDR3 totals 17 residues. In DNA, the CDR3 is TGTGCCAGCAGCCAACTTACAACAGGGTACTCTAACTATGGCTACACCTTC. Translation gives CASSQLTTGYSNYGYTF.

The CDR3 sequence: CASRPRTGYGYTF. The DNA of the CDR3 is TGTGCCAGTAGACCGCGGACAGGGTATGGCTACACCTTC. The V call is TRBV19, the J call TRBJ1-2; 8 nucleotides align to TRBD1. V lost 6 bases to trimming and J lost 5 bases; unmatched junction nucleotides: 5. Looked up from germline, CDR1 is LNHDA and CDR2 is SQIVND (reference sequence). The CDR3 length is 13 residues.

This chain links TRBV6-1 with TRBJ1-5; D not certain. Germline lookup yields CDR1 MNHNS and CDR2 SASEGT. V was cut by 6 bases and J by 3 bases, with 12 bases left in between. The CDR3 totals 14 residues. Written as DNA, the CDR3 is TGTGCCAGCAGCAACCACGGTGACAATCAGCCCCAGCATTTT. This codes for CASSNHGDNQPQHF.

The chain has TRBV2 and TRBJ1-5, with a possible D match to TRBD1 (6 bases). This CDR3 region has 17 residues. Germline V gives CDR1 SNHLY, CDR2 FYNNEI. Between the trimmed V and J ends, which lost 4 bases and 0 bases, there was a span of 16 bases. CDR3: CASSALGGGSSNQPQHF. Written as DNA, the CDR3 is TGTGCCAGCAGTGCCCTAGGGGGAGGGTCTAGCAATCAGCCCCAGCATTTT.

The V gene is TRBV2, the J gene TRBJ1-2; a possible D gene is TRBD1 (5 bases). The V gene's germline CDR1 is SNHLY and CDR2 FYNNEI. V lost 2 bases and J lost 8, with 15 bases in between. CDR3 length: 14 amino acids. The CDR3 DNA reads TGTGCCAGCAGTGAACGGCAGGGCTTGAGGGGCTACACCTTC. Encoded protein: CASSERQGLRGYTF. Full variable domain (remainder filled in from reference TRBV2 and TRBJ1-2): EPEVTQTPSHQVTQMGQEVILRCVPISNHLYFYWYRQILGQKVEFLVSFYNNEISEKSEIFDDQFSVERPDGSNFTLKIRSTKLEDSAMYFCASSERQGLRGYTFGSGTRLTVV.

The gene calls are TRBV2 and TRBJ1-1; 7 positions agree with TRBD1. Germline CDR1 SNHLY, CDR2 FYNNEI. V lost 6 bases to trimming and J lost 5 bases; unmatched junction nucleotides: 6. The length of the CDR3 is 13 residues. The CDR3 loop is CASRRDRGTEAFF. CDR3 DNA: TGTGCCAGCAGGAGGGACAGAGGGACTGAAGCTTTCTTT.

The V gene is TRBV6-5, the J gene TRBJ1-2; TRBD1 aligns across 7 bases. This CDR3 comprises 14 residues. In germline, CDR1 is MNHEY, CDR2 SVGAGI. The trim removed 5 bases at V and 7 bases at J, leaving 10 bases unmatched. CDR3 bases: TGTGCCAGCAGTCCCCTGACAGGGTCCGCTGGCTACACCTTC. It is translated as CASSPLTGSAGYTF.

This clone was detected once. This rearrangement joins TRBV27 to TRBJ2-7; tentative D call: TRBD1 (6 bases). Per the germline V gene, CDR1 is MNHEY and CDR2 is SMNVEV (reference sequence). The length of the CDR3 is 14 residues. With 2 bases removed from V and 2 bases from J, the gap between germline ends came to 10 bases. CDR3 loop: CASSLRGQTYEQYF. CDR3 nucleotide sequence: TGTGCCAGCAGTTTAAGAGGACAGACCTACGAGCAGTACTTC.

V usage is TRBV5-6 and J usage is TRBJ1-4; TRBD1 matches 8 bases. Germline V lookup: CDR1 SGHDT, CDR2 YYEEEE. The V gene end was trimmed by 0 bases and the J gene end by 4 bases; junction bases not matched to a gene: 2. This CDR3 contains 15 residues. CDR3 sequence: CASSLATGVNEKLFF. In DNA, the CDR3 is TGTGCCAGCAGCTTGGCGACAGGGGTTAATGAAAAACTGTTTTTT.

With respect to this clone: One end of the junction does not line up with germline, which may come from a read error. The chain has TRBV4-3 and TRBJ2-6; TRBD1 agrees at 11 bases. Germline V gene lookup returns CDR1 LGHNA and CDR2 YSLEER. The CDR3 spans 20 residues. The CDR3 nucleotides read TGCGCCAGCAGCCCCCCCGGGACAGGGGGATCCCCCTCTCGGGCCAACGGCCTGACTTTC. It encodes CASSPPGTGGSPSRANGLTF.

The chain joins TRBV30 to TRBJ2-3, with 7 bases fitting TRBD2. There are 14 residues in the CDR3. V lost 0 bases and J lost 2; bases outside the gene matches: 2. Germline V gene lookup returns CDR1 GTSNPN and CDR2 SVGIG (reference sequence). The DNA for the CDR3 is TGTGCCTGGAGTGTAAGCGGGACCACAGATACGCAGTATTTT. This gives the protein CAWSVSGTTDTQYF.

A note on this clone: The sample holds other DNA sequences that translate to the same CDR3. The genes are TRBV4-3 and TRBJ2-3, with D tentatively TRBD2 (6 bases). This CDR3 region has 16 residues. CDR1 is LGHNA, CDR2 YSLEER, per germline. The ends were cut back, 3 bases at V and 3 bases at J, with 16 bases in the middle. DNA for the CDR3: TGCGCCAGCAGCCAGGAATGGTTGGGGGGAACAGATACGCAGTATTTT. The encoded protein is CASSQEWLGGTDTQYF.

The J gene is TRBJ2-1, the V gene TRBV6-5, with TRBD1 identical over 8 bases. With 6 bases clipped from V and 9 bases from J, the junction kept 13 bases outside the gene matches. Germline lookup yields CDR1 MNHEY and CDR2 SVGAGI. The CDR3 runs to 15 residues. The CDR3 spells CASRKLGQGASEQFF. For the CDR3, the DNA is TGTGCCAGCAGAAAACTGGGGCAGGGGGCAAGTGAGCAGTTCTTC.